Presented here are 5 T cell receptor beta chains from one specimen sequenced in a study of Ad26.COV2.S vaccination and SARS-CoV-2 variants (dated by TCRdb to the early 2020s). The treatment or condition label here, explained by the study, means: roughly 19 received Ad26.COV2.S at low or high dose, single or two shots; about 5 received placebo; per-sample allocation not given. For vaccine and placebo recipients, the sequenced repertoires came from samples collected on day 63 after the first injection. The library was produced with the immunoSEQ multiplex PCR assay. Imported from immuneACCESS, the table was reduced by TCRdb to in-frame sequences with V and J called. These copies leave out some clones; in studies compared against another copy, an unresolved V gene accounts for under half, and the cause of the remainder is not known. Here the sample has around 320,000 clones; roughly 91% occur a single time. The ten largest make up 3.4% of the sample.

The sequences come from peripheral blood, collected in a trial of Ad26.COV2.S vaccine versus placebo. The receptors stem from a person between 18 and 59 years old who received the Ad26.COV2.S COVID-19 vaccine or a placebo.

The sample holds one count of this clone. A far larger clone is only one base removed, so a read error is likely. The rearrangement links TRBV7-2 to TRBJ1-1, with unresolved D. The CDR3 has 13 amino acids. Germline CDR1 and CDR2: SGHTA and FQGNSA. Trimming pared 1 base from V and 1 base from J, leaving 4 bases between. CDR3: CASSLGRNTEAFF. CDR3 bases: TGTGCCAGCAGCTTAGGCAGGAACACTGAAGCTTTCTTT. The variable domain in full, completed from reference TRBV7-2 and TRBJ1-1, reads GAGVSQSPSNKVTEKGKDVELRCDPISGHTALYWYRQSLGQGLEFLIYFQGNSAPDKSGLPSDRFSAERTGGSVSTLTIQRTQQEDSAVYLCASSLGRNTEAFFGQGTRLTVV.

This clone is a singleton in its sample. The chain recombines TRBV11-1 with TRBJ1-2, with 11 bases lining up with TRBD1. V lost 5 bases to trimming and J lost 4 bases; unmatched junction nucleotides: 9. This CDR3 has 16 amino acids. CDR1 and CDR2 from the germline V gene are SGHAT and FQDESV (reference sequence). The CDR3 sequence: CASSLGDRGSGYGYTF. CDR3 DNA: TGTGCCAGCAGCCTGGGGGACAGGGGGTCTGGCTATGGCTACACCTTC. The full variable domain, with the rest looked up from reference TRBV11-1 and TRBJ1-2, is EAEVAQSPRYKITEKSQAVAFWCDPISGHATLYWYRQILGQGPELLVQFQDESVVDDSQLPKDRFSAERLKGVDSTLKIQPAELGDSAMYLCASSLGDRGSGYGYTFGSGTRLTVV.

The chain is built from TRBV14 and TRBJ2-3, with 10 bases that match TRBD2. Germline V gives CDR1 SGHDN, CDR2 FVKESK. The CDR3 loop spans 17 amino acids. Trimming cost V 1 base and J 6 bases; bases outside gene matches: 10. CDR3 nucleotide sequence: TGTGCCAGCAGCCAAGTAGGGCCAGCGGGGGGGAAGGATACGCAGTATTTT. This translates into CASSQVGPAGGKDTQYF.

The rearrangement links TRBV6-5 to TRBJ1-2; 8 bases agree with TRBD1. Germline assignment: CDR1 MNHEY and CDR2 SVGAGI. After removal of 8 bases from V and 5 bases from J, the junction contained 1 base not matched to a gene. The CDR3 is made up of 11 amino acids. The CDR3 bases are TGTGCCAGCGACAGGGGATATGGCTACACCTTC. This translates into CASDRGYGYTF.

V gene TRBV29-1 combines with J gene TRBJ1-1; D may be TRBD1 (5 bases). The germline V gene encodes CDR1 SQVTM and CDR2 ANQGSEA. V was shortened by 4 bases and J by 1 base, with 16 bases between the two germline ends. The CDR3 totals 15 residues. The DNA of the CDR3 is TGCAGCGTTGTGGGGGGGGATTTAAGGAACACTGAAGCTTTCTTT. Protein: CSVVGGDLRNTEAFF.